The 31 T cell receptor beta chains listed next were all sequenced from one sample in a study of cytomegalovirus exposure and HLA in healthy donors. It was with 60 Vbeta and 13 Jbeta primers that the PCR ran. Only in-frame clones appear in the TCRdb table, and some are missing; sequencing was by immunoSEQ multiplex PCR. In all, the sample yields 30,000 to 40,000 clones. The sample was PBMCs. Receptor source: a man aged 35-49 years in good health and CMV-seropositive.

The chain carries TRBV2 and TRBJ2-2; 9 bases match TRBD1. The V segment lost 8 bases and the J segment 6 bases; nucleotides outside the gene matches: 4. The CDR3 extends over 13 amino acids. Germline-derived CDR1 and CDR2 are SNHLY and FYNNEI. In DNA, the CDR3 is TGTGCCAGCGGACAGGGGACGGCCGGGGAGCTGTTTTTT. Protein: CASGQGTAGELFF.

The CDR3, as DNA: TGTGCCAGCAGCGGCCCGGACAGGGGGCTTAACACCATATATTTT. It yields the protein CASSGPDRGLNTIYF. The rearrangement links TRBV11-3 to TRBJ1-3, with 11 bases lining up with TRBD1. The CDR3 runs to 15 residues. Per the germline V gene, CDR1 is SGHNT and CDR2 is YENEEA. Losses at the gene ends were 5 bases for V and 7 bases for J; bases not matched to a gene: 7. Using reference TRBV11-3 and TRBJ1-3 for the parts outside the CDR3, the full variable domain is EAGVVQSPRYKIIEKKQPVAFWCNPISGHNTLYWYLQNLGQGPELLIRYENEEAVDDSQLPKDRFSAERLKGVDSTLKIQPAELGDSAVYLCASSGPDRGLNTIYFGEGSWLTVV.

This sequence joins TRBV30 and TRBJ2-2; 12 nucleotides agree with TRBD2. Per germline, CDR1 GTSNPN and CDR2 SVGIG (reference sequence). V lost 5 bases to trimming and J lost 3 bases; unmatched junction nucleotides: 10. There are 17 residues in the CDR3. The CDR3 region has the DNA TGTGCCTGGGCCGCTAGCGGGAGGGCAGGTGACACCGGGGAGCTGTTTTTT. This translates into CAWAASGRAGDTGELFF.

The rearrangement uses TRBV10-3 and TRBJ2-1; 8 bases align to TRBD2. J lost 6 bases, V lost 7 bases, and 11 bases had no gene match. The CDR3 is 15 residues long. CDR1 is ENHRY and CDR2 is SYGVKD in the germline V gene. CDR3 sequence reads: CAIKGSSGKINEQFF. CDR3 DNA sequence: TGTGCCATCAAGGGGAGTAGCGGGAAGATCAATGAGCAGTTCTTC.

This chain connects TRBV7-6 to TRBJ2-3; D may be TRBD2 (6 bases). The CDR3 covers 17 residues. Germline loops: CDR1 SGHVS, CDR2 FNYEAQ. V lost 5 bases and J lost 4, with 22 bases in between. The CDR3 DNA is TGTGCCAGCAGCCAGACTAGGTCCACCTCACTTCCAGATACGCAGTATTTT. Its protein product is CASSQTRSTSLPDTQYF.

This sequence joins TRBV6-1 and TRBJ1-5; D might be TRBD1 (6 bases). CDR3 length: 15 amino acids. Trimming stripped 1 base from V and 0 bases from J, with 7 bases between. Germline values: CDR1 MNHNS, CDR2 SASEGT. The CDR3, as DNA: TGTGCCAGCAGTGAAGGGACAGTTAGCAATCAGCCCCAGCATTTT. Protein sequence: CASSEGTVSNQPQHF.

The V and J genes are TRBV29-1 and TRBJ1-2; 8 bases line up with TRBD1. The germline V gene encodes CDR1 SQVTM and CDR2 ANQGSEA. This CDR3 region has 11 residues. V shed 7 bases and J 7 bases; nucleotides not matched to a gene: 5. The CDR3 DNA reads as TGCAGCGGGCAGGGGGCTGGTGGCTACACCTTC. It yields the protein CSGQGAGGYTF.

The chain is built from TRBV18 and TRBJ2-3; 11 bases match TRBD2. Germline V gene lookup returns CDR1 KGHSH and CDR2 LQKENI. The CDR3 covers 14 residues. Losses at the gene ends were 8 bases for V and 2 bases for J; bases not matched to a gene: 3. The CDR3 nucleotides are TGTGCCAGCAAACTAGCGGGGGCCACAGATACGCAGTATTTT. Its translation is CASKLAGATDTQYF.

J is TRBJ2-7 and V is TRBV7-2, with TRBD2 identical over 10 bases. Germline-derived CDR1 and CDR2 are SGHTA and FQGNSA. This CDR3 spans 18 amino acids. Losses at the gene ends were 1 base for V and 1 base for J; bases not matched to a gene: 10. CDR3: CASSLGVGLAGVSYEQYF. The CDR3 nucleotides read TGTGCCAGCAGCTTAGGAGTCGGGCTAGCGGGAGTGTCCTACGAGCAGTACTTC.

CDR3 sequence reads: CASSPGTGDTSEQYF. The CDR3 DNA sequence: TGTGCCAGCTCACCAGGGACAGGGGATACTAGCGAGCAGTACTTC. This chain connects TRBV18 to TRBJ2-7; 10 bases match TRBD1. Trimming took 2 bases from V and 6 from J; bases not matched to a gene: 7. The CDR3 runs 15 residues. The germline V gene encodes CDR1 KGHSH and CDR2 LQKENI.

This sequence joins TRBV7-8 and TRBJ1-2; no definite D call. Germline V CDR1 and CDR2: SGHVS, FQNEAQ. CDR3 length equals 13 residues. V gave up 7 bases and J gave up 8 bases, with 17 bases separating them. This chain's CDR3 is CASTISRLEGYTF. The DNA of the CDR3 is TGTGCCAGCACCATATCACGGTTAGAGGGCTACACCTTC.

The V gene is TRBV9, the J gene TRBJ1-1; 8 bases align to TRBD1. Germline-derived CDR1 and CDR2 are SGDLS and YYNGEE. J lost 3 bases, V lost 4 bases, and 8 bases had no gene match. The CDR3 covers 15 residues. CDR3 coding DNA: TGTGCCAGCAGCCCCCGGGACAGGTTTTACACTGAAGCTTTCTTT. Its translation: CASSPRDRFYTEAFF. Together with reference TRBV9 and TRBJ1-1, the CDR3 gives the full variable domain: DSGVTQTPKHLITATGQRVTLRCSPRSGDLSVYWYQQSLDQGLQFLIQYYNGEERAKGNILERFSAQQFPDLHSELNLSSLELGDSALYFCASSPRDRFYTEAFFGQGTRLTVV.

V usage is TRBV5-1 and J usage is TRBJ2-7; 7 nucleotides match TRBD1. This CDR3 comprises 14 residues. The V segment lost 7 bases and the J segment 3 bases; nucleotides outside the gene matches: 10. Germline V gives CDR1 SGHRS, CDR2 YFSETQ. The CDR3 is CASGPDRAGYEQYF. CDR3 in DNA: TGCGCCAGCGGACCAGACAGGGCTGGCTACGAGCAGTACTTC. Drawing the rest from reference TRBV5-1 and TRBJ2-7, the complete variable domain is KAGVTQTPRYLIKTRGQQVTLSCSPISGHRSVSWYQQTPGQGLQFLFEYFSETQRNKGNFPGRFSGRQFSNSRSEMNVSTLELGDSALYLCASGPDRAGYEQYFGPGTRLTVT.

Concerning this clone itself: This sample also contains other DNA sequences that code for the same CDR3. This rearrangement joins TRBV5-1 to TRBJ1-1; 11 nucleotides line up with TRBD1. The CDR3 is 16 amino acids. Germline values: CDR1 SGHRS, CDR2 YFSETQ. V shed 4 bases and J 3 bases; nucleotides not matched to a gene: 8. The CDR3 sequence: CASSLDRGQGDTEAFF. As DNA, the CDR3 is TGCGCCAGCAGCCTGGACAGGGGGCAAGGAGACACTGAAGCTTTCTTT.

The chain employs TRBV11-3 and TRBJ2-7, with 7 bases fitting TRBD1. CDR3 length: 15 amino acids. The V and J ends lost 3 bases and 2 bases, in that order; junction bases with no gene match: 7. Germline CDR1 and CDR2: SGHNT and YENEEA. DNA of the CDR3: TGTGCCAGCAGCTTCTCCGGGACAGCTGCCTACGAGCAGTACTTC. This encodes CASSFSGTAAYEQYF.

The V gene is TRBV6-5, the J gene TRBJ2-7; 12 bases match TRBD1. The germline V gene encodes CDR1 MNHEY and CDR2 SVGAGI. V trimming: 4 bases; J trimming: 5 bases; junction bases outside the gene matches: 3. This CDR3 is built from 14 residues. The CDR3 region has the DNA TGTGCCAGCAGTTCGGGACAGGGGGCCGACGAGCAGTACTTC. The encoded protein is CASSSGQGADEQYF.

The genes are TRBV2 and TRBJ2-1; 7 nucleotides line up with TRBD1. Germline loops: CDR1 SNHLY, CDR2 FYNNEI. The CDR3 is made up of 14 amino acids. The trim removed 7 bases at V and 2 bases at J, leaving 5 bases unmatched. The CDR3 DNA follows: TGTGCCAGCAAGGAAGGGGGCGCCTACAATGAGCAGTTCTTC. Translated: CASKEGGAYNEQFF.

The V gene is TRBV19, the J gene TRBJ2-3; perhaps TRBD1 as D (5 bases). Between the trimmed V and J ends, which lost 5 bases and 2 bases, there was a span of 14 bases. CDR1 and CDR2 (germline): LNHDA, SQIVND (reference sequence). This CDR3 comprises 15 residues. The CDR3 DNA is TGTGCCAGTAGTCGTTCAAAGGACACCACAGATACGCAGTATTTT. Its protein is CASSRSKDTTDTQYF.

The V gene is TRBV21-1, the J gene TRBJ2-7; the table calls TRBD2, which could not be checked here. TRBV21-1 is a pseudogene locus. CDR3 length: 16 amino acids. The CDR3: CASSENRSGREYEQYF. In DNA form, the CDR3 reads TGTGCCAGCAGCGAAAACCGAAGCGGGAGGGAGTACGAGCAGTACTTC.

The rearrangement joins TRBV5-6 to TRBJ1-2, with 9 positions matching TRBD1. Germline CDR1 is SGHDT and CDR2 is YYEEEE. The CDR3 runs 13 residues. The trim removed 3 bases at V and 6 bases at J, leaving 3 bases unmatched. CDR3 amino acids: CASSSQGANGYTF. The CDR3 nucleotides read TGTGCCAGCAGCTCACAGGGGGCGAATGGCTACACCTTC.

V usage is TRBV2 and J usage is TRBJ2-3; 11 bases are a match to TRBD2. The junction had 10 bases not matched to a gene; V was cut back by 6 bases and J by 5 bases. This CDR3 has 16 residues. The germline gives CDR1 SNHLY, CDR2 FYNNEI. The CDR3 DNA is TGTGCCAGCAGCCTCCTACTAGCGGGAGTTGGAGATACGCAGTATTTT. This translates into CASSLLLAGVGDTQYF.

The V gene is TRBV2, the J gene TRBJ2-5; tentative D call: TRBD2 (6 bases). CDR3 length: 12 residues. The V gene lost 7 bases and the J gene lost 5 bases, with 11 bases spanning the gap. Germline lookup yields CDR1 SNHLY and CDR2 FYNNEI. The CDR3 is CASTLGRETQYF. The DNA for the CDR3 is TGTGCCAGCACCCTGGGGAGGGAGACCCAGTACTTC.

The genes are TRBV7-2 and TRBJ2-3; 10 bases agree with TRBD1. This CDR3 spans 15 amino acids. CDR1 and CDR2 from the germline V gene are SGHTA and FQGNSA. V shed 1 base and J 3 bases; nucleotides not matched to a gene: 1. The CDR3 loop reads CASSLVGQGTDTQYF. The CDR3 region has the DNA TGTGCCAGCAGCTTAGTGGGACAGGGGACAGATACGCAGTATTTT. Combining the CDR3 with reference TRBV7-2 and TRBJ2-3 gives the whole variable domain GAGVSQSPSNKVTEKGKDVELRCDPISGHTALYWYRQSLGQGLEFLIYFQGNSAPDKSGLPSDRFSAERTGGSVSTLTIQRTQQEDSAVYLCASSLVGQGTDTQYFGPGTRLTVL.

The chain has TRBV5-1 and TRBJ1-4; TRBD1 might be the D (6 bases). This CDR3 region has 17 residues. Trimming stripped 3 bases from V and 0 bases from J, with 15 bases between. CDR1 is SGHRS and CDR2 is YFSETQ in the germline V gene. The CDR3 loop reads CASSSSGHLATNEKLFF. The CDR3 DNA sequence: TGCGCCAGCAGCTCCTCGGGACACCTTGCAACTAATGAAAAACTGTTTTTT.

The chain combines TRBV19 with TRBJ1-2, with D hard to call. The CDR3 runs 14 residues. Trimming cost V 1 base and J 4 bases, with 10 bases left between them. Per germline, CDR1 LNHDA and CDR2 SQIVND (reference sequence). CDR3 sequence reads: CASSIGEGGYGYTF. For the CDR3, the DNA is TGTGCCAGTAGTATAGGCGAGGGTGGCTATGGCTACACCTTC.

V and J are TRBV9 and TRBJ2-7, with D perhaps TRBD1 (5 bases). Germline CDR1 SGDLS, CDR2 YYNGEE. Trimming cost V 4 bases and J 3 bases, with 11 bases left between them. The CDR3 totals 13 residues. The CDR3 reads CASSLGPVYEQYF. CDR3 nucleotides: TGTGCCAGCAGCCTGGGGCCGGTCTACGAGCAGTACTTC.

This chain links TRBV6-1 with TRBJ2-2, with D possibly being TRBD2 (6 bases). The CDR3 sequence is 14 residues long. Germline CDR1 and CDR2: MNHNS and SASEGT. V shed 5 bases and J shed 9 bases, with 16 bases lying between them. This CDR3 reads CASSPLSEGWELFF. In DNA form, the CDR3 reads TGTGCCAGCAGTCCACTATCGGAGGGGTGGGAGCTGTTTTTT.

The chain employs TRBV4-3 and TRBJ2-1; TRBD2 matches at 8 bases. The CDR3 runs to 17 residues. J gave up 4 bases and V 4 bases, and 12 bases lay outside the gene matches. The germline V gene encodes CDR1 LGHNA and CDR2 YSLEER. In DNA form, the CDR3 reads TGCGCCAGCAGCCCTAAACAAGAACGGGAGGGTTACAATGAGCAGTTCTTC. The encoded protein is CASSPKQEREGYNEQFF.

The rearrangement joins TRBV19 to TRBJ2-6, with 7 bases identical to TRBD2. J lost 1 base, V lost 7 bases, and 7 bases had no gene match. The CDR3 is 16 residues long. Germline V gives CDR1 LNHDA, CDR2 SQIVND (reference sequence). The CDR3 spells CASNLLGGSGANVLTF. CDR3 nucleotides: TGTGCCAGTAATCTTTTGGGAGGGTCTGGGGCCAACGTCCTGACTTTC.

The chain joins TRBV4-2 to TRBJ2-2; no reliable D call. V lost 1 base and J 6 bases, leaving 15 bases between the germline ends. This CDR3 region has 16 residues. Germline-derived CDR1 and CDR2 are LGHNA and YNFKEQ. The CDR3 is CASSQVRGNLAGELFF. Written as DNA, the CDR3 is TGTGCCAGCAGCCAAGTGAGAGGCAACTTAGCCGGGGAGCTGTTTTTT.

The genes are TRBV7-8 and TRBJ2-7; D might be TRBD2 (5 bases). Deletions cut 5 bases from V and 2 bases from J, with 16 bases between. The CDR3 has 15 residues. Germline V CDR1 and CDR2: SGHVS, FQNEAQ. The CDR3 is CASSIRTERTYEQYF. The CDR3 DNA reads TGTGCCAGCAGCATCAGAACCGAGCGGACCTACGAGCAGTACTTC.